This passage covers 15 T cell receptor beta chains from one sample sequenced in a study of T cell repertoires in cytomegalovirus infection. A single record per CDR3 protein comes from TCRdb applying MiXCR to the reads. Of 360,000 or so distinct CDR3 sequences in the sample, about 34% are singletons; the top ten hold approximately 13%. No antigens are known for them. Here the sequenced sample was cultured PBMCs, taken from culture after CMV antigen stimulation. These receptors were collected from a human donor in good health (CMV status not recorded). Some clones in this sample may be carry-over from other donors' samples.

This clonotype appeared a few times. The rearrangement joins TRBV6-2 or TRBV6-3 to TRBJ1-5; D uncertain. Trimming left V 5 bases short and J 0 bases short, with 8 bases between. The CDR3 length is 14 residues. The germline gives CDR1 MNHEY, CDR2 SVGEGT. DNA for the CDR3: TGTGCCAGCAGTCAATCAAATAGCAATCAGCCCCAGCATTTT. This encodes CASSQSNSNQPQHF.

The chain combines TRBV6-1 with TRBJ2-7; unclear D gene. Looked up from germline, CDR1 is MNHNS and CDR2 is SASEGT. V was pared by 3 bases and J by 4 bases, with 4 bases between. The CDR3 runs to 11 residues. The CDR3: CASSDRYEQYF. CDR3 nucleotides: TGTGCCAGCAGTGACCGGTACGAGCAGTACTTC.

This clonotype was counted a few times. This chain joins TRBV28 and TRBJ2-1, with D tentatively TRBD1 or TRBD2 (6 bases each). Trimming removed 2 bases at V and 2 bases at J, with 10 bases between. CDR1 and CDR2 from the germline V gene are MDHEN and SYDVKM. This CDR3 has 15 residues. The CDR3 sequence: CASSLPGAPYNEQFF. The DNA for the CDR3 is TGTGCCAGCAGTTTACCGGGGGCTCCCTACAATGAGCAGTTCTTC.

This clonotype was seen more than once but under ten times. The chain carries TRBV10-2 and TRBJ1-4, with TRBD1 as a possible D gene (5 bases). Germline lookup yields CDR1 WSHSY and CDR2 SAAADI. The CDR3 contains 15 residues. Trimming pared 3 bases from V and 1 base from J, leaving 9 bases between. CDR3 sequence (DNA): TGCGCCAGCAGTGATGTCCAGGGAACTAATGAAAAACTGTTTTTT. Its protein is CASSDVQGTNEKLFF.

In this sample, this clonotype turned up a few times. This chain connects TRBV4-3 to TRBJ2-1; the D gene is possibly TRBD1 (5 bases). The CDR3 spans 16 residues. Germline V gene sequence: CDR1 LGHNA, CDR2 YSLEER. V lost 1 base, J lost 10 bases, and 20 bases lay in between. The CDR3 spells CASSQAGWPTRLEQFF. DNA for the CDR3: TGCGCCAGCAGCCAAGCAGGGTGGCCTACTCGGCTCGAGCAGTTCTTC.

This rearrangement joins TRBV6-2 or TRBV6-3 to TRBJ2-3, with 16 nucleotides matching TRBD2. This CDR3 has 18 residues. Germline CDR1 reads MNHEY; CDR2 reads SVGEGT. Trimming removed 6 bases from V and 3 bases from J; junction bases left unmatched: 9. The DNA of the CDR3 is TGTGCCAGCAGAAACCCGGGACTAGCGGGAGGGCCGACAGATACGCAGTATTTT. Residues: CASRNPGLAGGPTDTQYF.

The chain employs TRBV7-8 and TRBJ2-7; a possible D gene is TRBD1 (6 bases). Germline CDR1 is SGHVS and CDR2 is FQNEAQ. CDR3 length: 14 amino acids. Trimming took off 1 base at V and 2 bases at J, with 9 bases between the two ends. The CDR3: CASSLVGDTYEQYF. CDR3 in DNA: TGTGCCAGCAGCTTAGTGGGGGACACCTACGAGCAGTACTTC.

The chain has TRBV9 and TRBJ1-2; TRBD1 is a possible D gene (5 bases). The germline V gene encodes CDR1 SGDLS and CDR2 YYNGEE. This CDR3 is built from 11 residues. The germline V and J ends were trimmed by 3 bases and 8 bases, with 8 bases remaining between them. The CDR3 coding sequence is TGTGCCAGCAGCGACGACAGCGGCTACACCTTC. It yields the protein CASSDDSGYTF.

This chain links TRBV12-3 or TRBV12-4 with TRBJ2-3, with D possibly TRBD1 on 6 matching bases. This CDR3 is 16 amino acids long. With 5 bases removed from V and 2 bases from J, the gap between germline ends came to 17 bases. The CDR3 is CASSLGQLAVTDTQYF. CDR3 in DNA: TGTGCCAGCAGTCTCGGACAGCTCGCAGTCACAGATACGCAGTATTTT.

The rearrangement uses TRBV4-2 and TRBJ2-2, with 11 bases fitting TRBD2. This CDR3 is built from 16 residues. With V trimmed by 3 bases and J by 7 bases, 7 bases remained unmatched. In germline, CDR1 is LGHNA, CDR2 YNFKEQ. The CDR3 nucleotides are TGTGCCAGCAGCCATCCCGGGACTAGCGGTTTCGGGGAGCTGTTTTTT. This gives the protein CASSHPGTSGFGELFF.

The V call is TRBV11-2, the J call TRBJ2-1, with 9 bases aligning to TRBD2. The CDR3 is 17 residues long. The V gene's germline CDR1 is SGHAT and CDR2 FQNNGV. The junction had 9 bases not matched to a gene; V was cut back by 5 bases and J by 1 base. CDR3 sequence: CASSLAFSGRSYNEQFF. The CDR3 bases are TGTGCCAGCAGCCTCGCGTTTAGCGGGAGATCCTACAATGAGCAGTTCTTC.

This clonotype was recorded many times. The V and J genes are TRBV4-1 and TRBJ1-1; 11 bases are shared with TRBD1. The CDR3 covers 15 residues. Per germline, CDR1 MGHRA and CDR2 YSYEKL. V lost 2 bases to trimming and J lost 5 bases; unmatched junction nucleotides: 4. The CDR3 DNA reads as TGCGCCAGCAGCCAACGGACAGGGGGCTGGACTGAAGCTTTCTTT. Translating it yields CASSQRTGGWTEAFF.

This chain uses TRBV18 with TRBJ2-1; D tentatively reads TRBD1 or TRBD2 (6 bases each). Germline-derived CDR1 and CDR2 are KGHSH and LQKENI. The CDR3 consists of 14 residues. V shed 1 base and J shed 10 bases, with 14 bases lying between them. The CDR3 here is CASSPRDGGIEQFF. The CDR3 region has the DNA TGTGCCAGCTCACCACGGGACGGGGGCATCGAGCAGTTCTTC. The variable domain in full, completed from reference TRBV18 and TRBJ2-1, reads NAGVMQNPRHLVRRRGQEARLRCSPMKGHSHVYWYRQLPEEGLKFMVYLQKENIIDESGMPKERFSAEFPKEGPSILRIQQVVRGDSAAYFCASSPRDGGIEQFFGPGTRLTVL.

The chain employs TRBV11-2 and TRBJ2-1; TRBD2 matches 12 bases. J lost 6 bases, V lost 8 bases, and 2 bases had no gene match. The CDR3 length is 13 residues. CDR1 and CDR2 from the germline V gene are SGHAT and FQNNGV. This CDR3 is CASSSGRANEQFF. The CDR3, as DNA: TGTGCCAGCTCTAGCGGGAGGGCCAATGAGCAGTTCTTC.

There are a few counts of this clonotype. This rearrangement joins TRBV20-1 to TRBJ1-5, with D unresolved. Trimming left V 0 bases short and J 2 bases short, with 5 bases between. This CDR3 has 13 residues. Germline CDR1 DFQATT, CDR2 SNEGSKA (reference sequence). The chain's CDR3 is CSARDLGNQPQHF. In nucleotides, the CDR3 is TGCAGTGCTAGAGATCTGGGCAATCAGCCCCAGCATTTT.